This TCR beta chain emerged from a study of T-cell reconstitution after alpha-beta-depleted transplantation in children. The library targeted TCRbeta and was prepared with unique molecular identifiers. In TCRdb, the PCR reads were re-called with MiXCR into one record per CDR3 protein. This sample yields roughly 100,000 distinct CDR3 sequences, of which more than 7% are seen a single time; 5.5% to 7% belongs to the top ten. This clonotype was observed many times. The CDR3 extends over 14 amino acids. Germline values: CDR1 SQVTM, CDR2 ANQGSEA. V lost 6 bases, J lost 0 bases, and 6 bases stayed unmatched.

This sequence was found in a human donor who donated a stem cell graft to a child with congenital amegakaryocytic thrombocytopenia. The V call is TRBV29-1, the J call TRBJ2-7, with 9 bases lining up with TRBD1. Sample: PBMCs from the stem cell graft donor, taken from the stem cell graft. Here the CDR3 reads CSVRTGDNSYEQYF. The CDR3 coding sequence is TGCAGCGTGCGGACAGGGGATAACTCCTACGAGCAGTACTTC.